A selection of T cell receptor beta chains follows, all from one sample in a study of cytomegalovirus exposure and HLA in healthy donors. TCRdb's table, derived via immunoSEQ multiplex PCR, lists solely in-frame clones and lacks some. The sample consists of about 120,000 clones, around 86% of them appearing once. Specimen: PBMCs. Receptors were obtained from a man aged 18 to 29 in good health and CMV-seronegative. The CDR3 runs from the conserved cysteine through the conserved F or W. D genes are given only for firm matches. A row's size may be missing; if present it is once, few, many or a size class.

J gene: TRBJ2-3; V gene: TRBV4-1; clone size: NA; D gene: TRBD1; CDR3 DNA: TGCGCCAGCAGTCCCCCCGGGGACAGGGGTGGAGATACGCAGTATTTT; CDR3 protein: CASSPPGDRGGDTQYF
J gene: TRBJ1-2; V gene: TRBV27; clone size: few; D gene: NA; CDR3 DNA: TGTGCCAGCCCGGCAGGGAACTATGGCTACACCTTC; CDR3 protein: CASPAGNYGYTF
J gene: TRBJ2-1; V gene: TRBV7-7; clone size: NA; D gene: TRBD1; CDR3 DNA: TGTGCTAGCAGCTTAGGACAGGGGGGTGAGCAGTTCTTC; CDR3 protein: CASSLGQGGEQFF
J gene: TRBJ2-7; V gene: TRBV18; clone size: few; D gene: TRBD2; CDR3 DNA: TGTGCCAGCTCAGGAACTAGCGGGGGAAGCTCCTACGAGCAGTACTTC; CDR3 protein: CASSGTSGGSSYEQYF
J gene: TRBJ1-6; V gene: TRBV5-1; clone size: NA; D gene: TRBD1; CDR3 DNA: TGCGCCAGCACCCCTTTCCCTCCGGGACAGGTCGCTTCACCCCTCCACTTT; CDR3 protein: CASTPFPPGQVASPLHF
J gene: TRBJ1-5; V gene: TRBV6-5; clone size: NA; D gene: TRBD1; CDR3 DNA: TGTGCCAGCAGTACGACCGGGACAGGGGTTCAGCCCCAGCATTTT; CDR3 protein: CASSTTGTGVQPQHF
J gene: TRBJ2-5; V gene: TRBV30; clone size: few; D gene: TRBD1; CDR3 DNA: TGTGCCTGGAGTAGGGACAGGATAGGAGAGACCCAGTACTTC; CDR3 protein: CAWSRDRIGETQYF
J gene: TRBJ2-6; V gene: TRBV5-1; clone size: NA; D gene: NA; CDR3 DNA: TGCGCCAGCAGCTTGGTGGGCATCGGGGGTGGGGCCAACGTCCTGACTTTC; CDR3 protein: CASSLVGIGGGANVLTF
J gene: TRBJ1-1; V gene: TRBV5-1; clone size: NA; D gene: TRBD1; CDR3 DNA: TGCGCCAGCGCTGAGAAGATTGACAGGGCGAGTTCGGCTTTCTTT; CDR3 protein: CASAEKIDRASSAFF
J gene: TRBJ2-5; V gene: TRBV19; clone size: NA; D gene: NA; CDR3 DNA: TGTGCCAGTACCGTGACGGGGGGCCAAGGGACCCAGTACTTC; CDR3 protein: CASTVTGGQGTQYF
J gene: TRBJ2-1; V gene: TRBV9; clone size: NA; D gene: TRBD2; CDR3 DNA: TGTGCCAGCAGCCCTAGCGGGGGGGCCCTCTACAATGAGCAGTTCTTC; CDR3 protein: CASSPSGGALYNEQFF
J gene: TRBJ1-6; V gene: TRBV9; clone size: once; D gene: NA; CDR3 DNA: TGTGCCAGCAGCGTAACAGGGCTGGGTTCACCCCTCCACTTT; CDR3 protein: CASSVTGLGSPLHF
J gene: TRBJ2-7; V gene: TRBV6-6; clone size: NA; D gene: TRBD1; CDR3 DNA: TGTGCCAGCAGTTACGGACAGGGGTCCTACGAGCAGTACTTC; CDR3 protein: CASSYGQGSYEQYF
J gene: TRBJ2-7; V gene: TRBV5-1; clone size: NA; D gene: NA; CDR3 DNA: TGCGCCAGCAGCTTGGACGACTCCGAGCAGTACTTC; CDR3 protein: CASSLDDSEQYF
J gene: TRBJ1-2; V gene: TRBV6-5; clone size: NA; D gene: TRBD1; CDR3 DNA: TGTGCCAGCAGTTACCGGGACAGATTTTACACCTTC; CDR3 protein: CASSYRDRFYTF